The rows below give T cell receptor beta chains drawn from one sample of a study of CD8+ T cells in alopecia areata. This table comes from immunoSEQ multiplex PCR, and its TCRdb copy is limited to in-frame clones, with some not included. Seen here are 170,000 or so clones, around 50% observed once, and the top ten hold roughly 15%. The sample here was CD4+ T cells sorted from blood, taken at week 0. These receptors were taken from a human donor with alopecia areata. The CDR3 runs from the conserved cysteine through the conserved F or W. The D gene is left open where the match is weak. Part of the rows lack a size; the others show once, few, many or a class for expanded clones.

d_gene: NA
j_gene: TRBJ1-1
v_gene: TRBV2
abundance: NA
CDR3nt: TGTGCCAGCAGTGACAGGGGTGCTTCGGCTTTCTTT
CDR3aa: CASSDRGASAFF

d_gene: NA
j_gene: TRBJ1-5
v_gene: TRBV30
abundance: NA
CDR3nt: TGTGCCTGGGGCCGGCGATCCGATCAGCCCCAGCATTTT
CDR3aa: CAWGRRSDQPQHF

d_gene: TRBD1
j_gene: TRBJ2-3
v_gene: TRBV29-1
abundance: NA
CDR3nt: TGCAGCGGTGACAGGGGGACGGGGGATACGCAGTATTTT
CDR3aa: CSGDRGTGDTQYF

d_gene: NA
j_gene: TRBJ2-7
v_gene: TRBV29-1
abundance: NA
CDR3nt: TGCAGCGTTGAGCAGGGGTACGAGCAGTACTTC
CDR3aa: CSVEQGYEQYF

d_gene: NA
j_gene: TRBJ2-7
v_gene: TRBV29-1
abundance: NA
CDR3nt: TGCAGCGTTCGAGCTCCGGGACCCTACGAGCAGTACTTC
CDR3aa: CSVRAPGPYEQYF

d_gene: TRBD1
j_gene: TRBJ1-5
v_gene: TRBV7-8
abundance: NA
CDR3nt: TGTGCCAGCTCGGACAGGGTGAGCAATCAGCCCCAGCATTTT
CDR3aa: CASSDRVSNQPQHF

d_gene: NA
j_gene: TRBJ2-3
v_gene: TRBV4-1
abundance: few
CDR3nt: TGCGCCAGCAGCCAATTCAGCACAGATACGCAGTATTTT
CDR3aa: CASSQFSTDTQYF

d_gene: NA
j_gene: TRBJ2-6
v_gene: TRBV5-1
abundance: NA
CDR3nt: TGCGCCAGCAGCACACAGGGCTCTGGGGCCAACGTCCTGACTTTC
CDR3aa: CASSTQGSGANVLTF

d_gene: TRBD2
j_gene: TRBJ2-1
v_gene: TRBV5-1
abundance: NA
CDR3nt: TGCGCCAGCAGCCAAGACGGGGGGGCCGTCGTTAATGAGCAGTTCTTC
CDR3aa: CASSQDGGAVVNEQFF

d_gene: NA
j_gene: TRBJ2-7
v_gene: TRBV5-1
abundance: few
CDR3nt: TGCGCCAGCAGCTTGGCCTACGAGCAGTACTTC
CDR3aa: CASSLAYEQYF

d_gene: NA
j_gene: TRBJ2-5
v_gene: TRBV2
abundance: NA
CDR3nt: TGTGCCAGCAGTGAACGGGAGACCCAGTACTTC
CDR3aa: CASSERETQYF

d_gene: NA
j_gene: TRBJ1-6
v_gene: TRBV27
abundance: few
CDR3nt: TGTGCCAGCAGCCCAAACCCGGCAGATTCACCCCTCCACTTT
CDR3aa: CASSPNPADSPLHF

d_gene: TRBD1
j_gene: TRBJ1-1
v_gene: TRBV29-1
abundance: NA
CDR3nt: TGCAGCGTTGCGGGAGGGACAGTGAACACTGAAGCTTTCTTT
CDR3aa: CSVAGGTVNTEAFF

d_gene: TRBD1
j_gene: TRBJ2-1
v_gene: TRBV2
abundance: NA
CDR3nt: TGTGCCAGCAATGGACAGGGTAATGAGCAGTTCTTC
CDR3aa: CASNGQGNEQFF

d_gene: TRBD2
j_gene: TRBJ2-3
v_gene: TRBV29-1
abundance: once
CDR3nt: TGCAGCGTTGGGACTAGCGGCACAGATACGCAGTATTTT
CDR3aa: CSVGTSGTDTQYF

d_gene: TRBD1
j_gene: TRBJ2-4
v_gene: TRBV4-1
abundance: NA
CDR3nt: TGCGCCAGCAGCCAACCTGGACAGGCTCCCGGAAACATTCAGTACTTC
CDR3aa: CASSQPGQAPGNIQYF

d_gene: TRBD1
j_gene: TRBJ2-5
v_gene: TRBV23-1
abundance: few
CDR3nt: TGCGCCAGCAGTCAATCTGCCACCCCGGGACAGGGGGTGCGTGAGACCCAGTACTTC
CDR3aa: CASSQSATPGQGVRETQYF

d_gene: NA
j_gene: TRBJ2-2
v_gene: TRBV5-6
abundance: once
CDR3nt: TGTGCCAGCAGCCCCACAGGGAACACCGGGGAGCTGTTTTTT
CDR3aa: CASSPTGNTGELFF

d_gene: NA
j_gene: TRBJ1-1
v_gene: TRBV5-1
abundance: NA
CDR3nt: TGCGCCAGCAGCTTGGTGGGGGCTGAAACTGAAGCTTTCTTT
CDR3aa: CASSLVGAETEAFF

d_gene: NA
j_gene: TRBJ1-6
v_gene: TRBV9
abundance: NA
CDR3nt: TGTGCCAGCCAAACGGCGGATAATTCACCCCTCCACTTT
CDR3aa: CASQTADNSPLHF

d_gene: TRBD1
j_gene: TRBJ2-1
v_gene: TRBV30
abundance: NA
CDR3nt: TGTGCCTGGAGGGGAAAAGGGACAGGGGGCTCGGGTGAGCAGTTCTTC
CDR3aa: CAWRGKGTGGSGEQFF

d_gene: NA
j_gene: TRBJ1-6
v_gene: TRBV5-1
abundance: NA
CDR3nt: TGCGCCAGCAGCCCAGGGACGCTCGGATCACCCCTCCACTTT
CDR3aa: CASSPGTLGSPLHF

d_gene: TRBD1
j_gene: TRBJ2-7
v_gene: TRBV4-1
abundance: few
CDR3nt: TGCGCCAGCACCCCAGGGACAGGGGTGAACTACGAGCAGTACTTC
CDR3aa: CASTPGTGVNYEQYF

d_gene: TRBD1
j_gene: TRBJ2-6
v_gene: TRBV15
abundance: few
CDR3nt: TGTGCCACCAGGACGGACAGGGGTGGTTCTGGGGCCAACGTCCTGACTTTC
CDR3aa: CATRTDRGGSGANVLTF

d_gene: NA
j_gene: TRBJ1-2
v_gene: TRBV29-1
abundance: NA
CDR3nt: TGCAGCGTTGAGGCAAGGAGTGCACAAGGCTACACCTTC
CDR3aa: CSVEARSAQGYTF

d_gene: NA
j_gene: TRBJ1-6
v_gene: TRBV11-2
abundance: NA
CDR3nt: TGTGCCAGCAGCTTAGGGGGATCGGGTAATTCACCCCTCCACTTT
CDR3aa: CASSLGGSGNSPLHF

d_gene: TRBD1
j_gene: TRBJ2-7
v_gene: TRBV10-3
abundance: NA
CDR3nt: TGTGCCATCAGTGAGCCCGGGACAGGGGTATACGAGCAGTACTTC
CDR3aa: CAISEPGTGVYEQYF

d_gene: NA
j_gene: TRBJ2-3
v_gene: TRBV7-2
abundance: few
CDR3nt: TGTGCCAGCAGCTTAGCGGCAGGTCCTGGCACAGATACGCAGTATTTT
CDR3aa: CASSLAAGPGTDTQYF

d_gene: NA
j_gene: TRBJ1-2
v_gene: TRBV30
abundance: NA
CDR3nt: TGTGCCTGGGATACAGGGATTTCAAACTATGGCTACACCTTC
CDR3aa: CAWDTGISNYGYTF

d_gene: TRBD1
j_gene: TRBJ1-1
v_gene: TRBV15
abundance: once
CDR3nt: TGTGCCACCAGCGAGATACCGGACAGGGAAGCTTTCTTT
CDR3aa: CATSEIPDREAFF

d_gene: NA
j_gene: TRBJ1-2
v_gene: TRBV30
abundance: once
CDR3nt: TGTGCCTGGAGTGGGACCACCTATGGCTACACCTTC
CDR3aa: CAWSGTTYGYTF

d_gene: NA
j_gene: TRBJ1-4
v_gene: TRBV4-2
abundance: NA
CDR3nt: TGTGCCAGCAGCCAGACGGGGAAGGGTGAAAAACTGTTTTTT
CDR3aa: CASSQTGKGEKLFF

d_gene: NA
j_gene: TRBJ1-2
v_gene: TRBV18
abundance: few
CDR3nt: TGTGCCAGCTCACCTAGCGACACCCGTGGCTACACCTTC
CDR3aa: CASSPSDTRGYTF

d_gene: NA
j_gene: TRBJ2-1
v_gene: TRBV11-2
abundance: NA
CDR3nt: TGTGCCAGCAGCTTAGACTACACCGATGAGCAGTTCTTC
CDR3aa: CASSLDYTDEQFF

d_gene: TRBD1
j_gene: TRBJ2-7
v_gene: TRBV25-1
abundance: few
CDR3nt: TGTGCCAGCAGTGGTATCCGGGACAGGGCCTCCTACGAGCAGTACTTC
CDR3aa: CASSGIRDRASYEQYF

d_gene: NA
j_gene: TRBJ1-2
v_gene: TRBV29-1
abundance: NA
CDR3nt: TGCAGCGTTTTTGGAGGAGCCGGGGGGGGCTACACCTTC
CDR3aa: CSVFGGAGGGYTF

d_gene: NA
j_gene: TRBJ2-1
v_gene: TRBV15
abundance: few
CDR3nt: TGTGCCACCAGCAGAGATTCAACACAGGAGGGGTTGCTCTTC
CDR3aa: CATSRDSTQEGLLF

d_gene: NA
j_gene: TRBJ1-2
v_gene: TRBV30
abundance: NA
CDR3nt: TGTGCCTGGACTGGGACCAACTATGGCTACACCTTC
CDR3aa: CAWTGTNYGYTF

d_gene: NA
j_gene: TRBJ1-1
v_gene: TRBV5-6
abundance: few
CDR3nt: TGTGCCAGCAACCCGGAAAGAGGGTTGGGCGGGATGAACACTGAAGCTTTCTTT
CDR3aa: CASNPERGLGGMNTEAFF

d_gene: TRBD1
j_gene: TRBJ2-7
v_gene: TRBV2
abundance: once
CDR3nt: TGTGCCAGCAGCCCCGTGAGGGACAGGAGCTACGAGCAGTACTTC
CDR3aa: CASSPVRDRSYEQYF

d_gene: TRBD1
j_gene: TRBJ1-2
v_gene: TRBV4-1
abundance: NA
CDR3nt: TGCGCCAGCAGCCAAGGCTGGGACAGGGCCTATGGCTACACCTTC
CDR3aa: CASSQGWDRAYGYTF

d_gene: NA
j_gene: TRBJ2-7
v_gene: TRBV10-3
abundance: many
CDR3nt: TGTGCCATCAGTACCCAGGCCTACGAGCAGTACTTC
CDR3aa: CAISTQAYEQYF

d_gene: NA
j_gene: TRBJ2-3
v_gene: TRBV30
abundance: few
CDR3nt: TGTGCCTGGAGTGTACGGCGGGGACGTCCTAGCACAGATACGCAGTATTTT
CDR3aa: CAWSVRRGRPSTDTQYF

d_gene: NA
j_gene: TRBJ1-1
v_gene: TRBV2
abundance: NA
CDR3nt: TGTGCCAGCGGCACCAGTGGGAACACTGAAGCTTTCTTT
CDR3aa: CASGTSGNTEAFF

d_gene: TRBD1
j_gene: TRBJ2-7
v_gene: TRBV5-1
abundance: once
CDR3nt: TGCGCCAGCAGCCCGCGGGGACAGGGAGATTCCTTCTCCTACGAGCAGTACTTC
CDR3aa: CASSPRGQGDSFSYEQYF